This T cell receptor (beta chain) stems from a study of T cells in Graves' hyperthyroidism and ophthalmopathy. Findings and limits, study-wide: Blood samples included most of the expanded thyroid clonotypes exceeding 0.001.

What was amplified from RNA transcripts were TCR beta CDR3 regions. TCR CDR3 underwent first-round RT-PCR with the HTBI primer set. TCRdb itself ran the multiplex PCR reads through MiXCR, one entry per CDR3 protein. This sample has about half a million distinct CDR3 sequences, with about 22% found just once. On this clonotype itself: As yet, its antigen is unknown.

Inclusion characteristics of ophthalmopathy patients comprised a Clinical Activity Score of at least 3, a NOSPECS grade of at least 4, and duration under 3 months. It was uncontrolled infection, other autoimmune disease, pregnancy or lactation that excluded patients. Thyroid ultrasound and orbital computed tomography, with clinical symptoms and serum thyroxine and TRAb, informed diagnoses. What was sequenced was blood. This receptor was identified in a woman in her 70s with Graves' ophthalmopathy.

The CDR3 nucleotides read TGTGCCAGCACCCCCTTGGGGTTTGGGGAATCTAATTCACCCCTCCACTTT. Translation: CASTPLGFGESNSPLHF. This rearrangement joins TRBV6-1 to TRBJ1-6, with no clear D. The V gene's germline CDR1 is MNHNS and CDR2 SASEGT. The V end was cut by 7 bases, the J end by 6 bases, with 22 bases between. The CDR3 extends over 17 amino acids.